These T cell receptor beta chains were read from a single sample in a study of blood T cell repertoires in COVID-19. Generated by immunoSEQ multiplex PCR, the TCRdb table keeps only in-frame clones and is missing some. The sample shows fewer than 300,000 clones, about nine tenths of them seen only once. Sequencing was performed on peripheral blood. These receptors all come from a man aged 45 to 65 with COVID-19, enrolled during active disease. Each CDR3 is given with its conserved first and last residue. Clone size, where shown, is once, few, many, or a class for clones that have expanded.

J,size,V,CDR3
TRBJ1-5,-,TRBV5-5,CASSLREEWQPQHF
TRBJ2-3,-,TRBV7-9,CASSLDLPGADTQYF
TRBJ2-4,-,TRBV3-1/TRBV3-2,CASSQRKTVAKNIQYF
TRBJ2-5,-,TRBV7-9,CASSPTGTGFETQYF
TRBJ1-1,few,TRBV28,CASSLDRGRAFF
TRBJ1-3,-,TRBV19,CASSPGIRSGNTIYF
TRBJ1-2,-,TRBV6-2/TRBV6-3,CASSRTGRNGYTF
TRBJ2-7,-,TRBV4-3,CASSQEITGGIYGQYF
TRBJ2-1,-,TRBV9,CASSVDTSFGFDEQFF
TRBJ1-4,-,TRBV28,CASFGRVNEKLFF
TRBJ1-1,once,TRBV7-2,CASTRTVVNTEAFF
TRBJ2-1,-,TRBV11-3,CASSSANSYNEQFF
TRBJ2-3,-,TRBV4-3,CASSLGQGSPDTQYF
TRBJ2-3,-,TRBV5-1,CASSLSDTTDTQYF
TRBJ2-1,few,TRBV12-5,CATSGLGTGAYNEQFF